This TCR beta chain derives from a study of blood T cells in healthy people across ages. Study as a whole: Template-switching capture recovered about one barcoded beta molecule per two T cells.

Notes on the study in general: Higher diversity, along with more naive CD4+ cells, distinguished long-lived donors from aged donors.

Approximately 10 milliliters was the volume of peripheral blood drawn from each donor. Extraction of total RNA produced a minimum of 5 micrograms from each sample. The ends were cut back, 2 bases at V and 2 bases at J, with 19 bases in the middle. CDR3 length: 19 amino acids. Germline loops: CDR1 SGHTA, CDR2 FQGNSA. This clonotype came up many times. Its antigen is not identified. The second PCR ran about 6 to 12 cycles with a sample-barcoded 5' primer and J-beta primers. TCRdb called the 5' RACE reads again in MiXCR, with one record for every CDR3 protein. The data show 600,000 or so distinct CDR3 sequences, approximately 30% seen once.

The specimen sequenced was blood. The sequence was obtained from a woman over 75 in good health. V and J are TRBV7-2 and TRBJ1-6, with D perhaps TRBD1 (5 bases). CDR3 amino acids: CASSLSGRGRVTYNSPLHF. The CDR3 bases are TGTGCCAGCAGCTTATCGGGCCGGGGCAGGGTGACCTATAATTCACCCCTCCACTTT.